This T cell receptor beta chain was observed in a study of beta chain features in type 1 diabetes. Every isolated RNA sample was fully reverse transcribed, so sequencing captured expressed TCRB transcripts. The assay was immunoSEQ multiplex PCR, and TCRdb's table has in-frame clones only and misses some. The sample lists fewer than 400,000 clones, 7% to 9% occurring once. The CDR3 runs to 13 residues. With 2 bases clipped from V and 6 bases from J, the junction kept 2 bases outside the gene matches. From germline, CDR1 is KGHSH and CDR2 LQKENI. This clone has only a few counts. This clonotype was obtained from a woman aged 18-29 years in good health. The J gene is TRBJ1-2, the V gene TRBV18, with 8 nucleotides matching TRBD1. Sequencing was carried out using central memory CD4+ T cells from blood. The CDR3 loop is CASSPGDRHGYTF. The CDR3 nucleotides are TGTGCCAGCTCACCAGGGGACAGGCATGGCTACACCTTC.